A single sample gave rise to the 6 T cell receptor beta chains below, sequenced in a study of blood T cell repertoires in COVID-19. The repertoire was sequenced with immunoSEQ multiplex PCR; TCRdb's copy has only in-frame clones and lacks some. The repertoire includes approximately 34,000 clones, roughly 78% of them detected once, and approximately 15% sits in the top ten. The sample consisted of peripheral blood. These receptors originate from a woman aged 70 to 79 with acute or convalescent COVID-19.

The chain recombines TRBV30 with TRBJ2-5; 9 bases fit TRBD2. This CDR3 spans 16 amino acids. The V segment lost 3 bases and the J segment 4 bases; nucleotides outside the gene matches: 12. In germline, CDR1 is GTSNPN, CDR2 SVGIG (reference sequence). CDR3 sequence (DNA): TGTGCCTGGAGCGGGCGGGAGGGACGGGTAGGAGAGACCCAGTACTTC. As protein: CAWSGREGRVGETQYF.

The CDR3 DNA reads as TGTGCCAGCAGTTATGGGGGGAGTGAATACGAGCAGTACTTC. Its translation: CASSYGGSEYEQYF. This chain connects TRBV6-6 to TRBJ2-7; maybe TRBD2 (6 bases). This CDR3 has 14 residues. Trimming removed 3 bases at V and 4 bases at J, with 13 bases between. Germline-derived CDR1 and CDR2 are MNHNY and SVGAGI (reference sequence).

This chain uses TRBV7-9 with TRBJ2-1; possible D gene TRBD1, 5 bases. The germline V gene encodes CDR1 SEHNR and CDR2 FQNEAQ (reference sequence). This CDR3 region has 14 residues. V lost 3 bases to trimming and J lost 7 bases, with 13 bases between them. The CDR3 bases are TGTGCCAGCAGCTTGGGGCTCCCTCGGAATGAGCAGTTCTTC. It specifies CASSLGLPRNEQFF. Full variable domain (outside the CDR3, taken from reference TRBV7-9 and TRBJ2-1): DTGVSQNPRHKITKRGQNVTFRCDPISEHNRLYWYRQTLGQGPEFLTYFQNEAQLEKSRLLSDRFSAERPKGSFSTLEIQRTEQGDSAMYLCASSLGLPRNEQFFGPGTRLTVL.

The gene calls are TRBV11-2 and TRBJ1-2, with unresolved D. CDR1 and CDR2 from the germline V gene are SGHAT and FQNNGV. The CDR3 consists of 13 residues. V was trimmed by 0 bases and J by 5 bases, leaving 7 bases between them. The DNA for the CDR3 is TGTGCCAGCAGCTTAGATCCTCAGTATGGCTACACCTTC. Encoded protein: CASSLDPQYGYTF.

This chain uses TRBV12-3 or TRBV12-4 with TRBJ1-2; the D is unclear. The CDR3 is 12 residues long. V lost 5 bases and J lost 4, with 8 bases in between. The CDR3 DNA is TGTGCCAGCAGTACGAACATCTATGGCTACACCTTC. Its translation is CASSTNIYGYTF.

This clone occurred a few times. The chain is built from TRBV12-3 or TRBV12-4 and TRBJ1-2, with D hard to call. CDR3 length: 12 residues. V gave up 6 bases and J gave up 12 bases, with 17 bases separating them. This chain's CDR3 is CASSLEGRLNTF. CDR3 nucleotides: TGTGCCAGCAGCCTCGAAGGGAGGCTAAACACCTTC.